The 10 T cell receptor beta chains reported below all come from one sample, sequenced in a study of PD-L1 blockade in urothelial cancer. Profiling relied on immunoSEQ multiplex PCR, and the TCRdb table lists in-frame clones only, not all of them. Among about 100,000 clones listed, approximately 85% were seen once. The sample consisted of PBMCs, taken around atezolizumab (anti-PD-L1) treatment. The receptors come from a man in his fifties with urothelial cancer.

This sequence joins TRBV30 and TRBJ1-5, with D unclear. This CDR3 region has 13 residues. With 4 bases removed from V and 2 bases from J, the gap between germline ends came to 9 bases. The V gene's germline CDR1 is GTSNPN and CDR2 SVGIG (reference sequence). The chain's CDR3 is CAWNSHGNQPQHF. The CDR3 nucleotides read TGTGCCTGGAATAGTCACGGCAATCAGCCCCAGCATTTT.

This chain's CDR3 is CASSQSGSFSNEQFF. Here the CDR3 DNA reads TGTGCCAGCAGTCAAAGCGGGAGTTTTAGCAATGAGCAGTTCTTC. The genes are TRBV27 and TRBJ2-1; TRBD2 agrees at 8 bases. Losses at the gene ends were 5 bases for V and 6 bases for J; bases not matched to a gene: 9. Germline V gene sequence: CDR1 MNHEY, CDR2 SMNVEV (reference sequence). The CDR3 runs 15 residues.

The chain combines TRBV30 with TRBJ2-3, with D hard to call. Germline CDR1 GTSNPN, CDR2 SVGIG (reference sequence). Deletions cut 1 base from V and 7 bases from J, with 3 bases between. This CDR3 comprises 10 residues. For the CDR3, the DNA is TGTGCCTGGAGTGACAATACGCAGTATTTT. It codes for CAWSDNTQYF. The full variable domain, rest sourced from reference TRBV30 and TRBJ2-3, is SQTIHQWPATLVQPVGSPLSLECTVEGTSNPNLYWYRQAAGRGLQLLFYSVGIGQISSEVPQNLSASRPQDRQFILSSKKLLLSDSGFYLCAWSDNTQYFGPGTRLTVL.

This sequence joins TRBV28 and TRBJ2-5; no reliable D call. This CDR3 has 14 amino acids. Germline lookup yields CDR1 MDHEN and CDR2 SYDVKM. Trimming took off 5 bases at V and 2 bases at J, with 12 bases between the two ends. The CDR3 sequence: CASSLRNAQETQYF. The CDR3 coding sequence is TGTGCCAGCAGTCTTCGTAACGCGCAAGAGACCCAGTACTTC.

This CDR3 reads CAWRGQGANKQYF. CDR3 bases: TGTGCCTGGAGAGGACAGGGGGCCAATAAGCAGTACTTC. V and J are TRBV30 and TRBJ2-7; 11 bases line up with TRBD1. The CDR3 loop spans 13 amino acids. CDR1 GTSNPN and CDR2 SVGIG come from the germline V gene (reference sequence). J lost 8 bases, V lost 3 bases, and 6 bases had no gene match.

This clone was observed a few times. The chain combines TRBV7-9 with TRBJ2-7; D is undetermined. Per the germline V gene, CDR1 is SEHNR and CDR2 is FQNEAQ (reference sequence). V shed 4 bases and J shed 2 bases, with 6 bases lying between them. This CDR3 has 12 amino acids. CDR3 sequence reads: CASSSSAYEQYF. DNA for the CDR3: TGTGCCAGCAGCTCGTCAGCCTACGAGCAGTACTTC.

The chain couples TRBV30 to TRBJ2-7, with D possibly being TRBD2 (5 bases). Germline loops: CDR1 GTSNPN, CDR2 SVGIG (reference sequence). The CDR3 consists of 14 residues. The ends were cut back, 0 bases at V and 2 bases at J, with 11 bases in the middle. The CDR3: CAWSVLDGTYEQYF. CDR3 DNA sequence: TGTGCCTGGAGTGTACTAGACGGGACCTACGAGCAGTACTTC.

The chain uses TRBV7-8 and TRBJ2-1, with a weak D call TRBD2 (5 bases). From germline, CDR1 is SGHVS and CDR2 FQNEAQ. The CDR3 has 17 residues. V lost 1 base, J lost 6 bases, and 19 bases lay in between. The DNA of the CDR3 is TGTGCCAGCAGCTTAGGCCCAGTGGGAGATCTGGGCAATGAGCAGTTCTTC. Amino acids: CASSLGPVGDLGNEQFF. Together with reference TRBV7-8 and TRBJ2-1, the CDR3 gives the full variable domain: GAGVSQSPRYKVAKRGQDVALRCDPISGHVSLFWYQQALGQGPEFLTYFQNEAQLDKSGLPSDRFFAERPEGSVSTLKIQRTQQEDSAVYLCASSLGPVGDLGNEQFFGPGTRLTVL.

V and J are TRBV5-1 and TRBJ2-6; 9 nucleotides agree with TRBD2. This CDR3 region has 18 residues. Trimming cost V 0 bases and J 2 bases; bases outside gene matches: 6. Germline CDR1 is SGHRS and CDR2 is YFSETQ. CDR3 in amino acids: CASSLVASGTTGANVLTF. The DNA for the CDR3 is TGCGCCAGCAGCTTGGTCGCTAGCGGGACTACTGGGGCCAACGTCCTGACTTTC.

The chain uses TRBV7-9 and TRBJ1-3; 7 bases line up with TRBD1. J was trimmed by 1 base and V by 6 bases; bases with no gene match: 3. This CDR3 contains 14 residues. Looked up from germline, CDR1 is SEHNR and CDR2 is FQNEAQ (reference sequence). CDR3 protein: CASRRQGSGNTIYF. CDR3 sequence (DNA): TGTGCCAGCAGACGACAGGGATCTGGAAACACCATATATTTT.